The rows below give T cell receptor beta chains drawn from one sample of a study of blood T cell repertoires in COVID-19. Sequencing used immunoSEQ multiplex PCR; TCRdb keeps in-frame clones, though not all of them. The sample holds about 62,000 clones, just over 85% seen once. The sequencing input was peripheral blood. Source of these receptors: a woman older than 75 with acute or convalescent COVID-19. The CDR3 runs from the conserved cysteine through the conserved F or W. The order of the fields is D gene, J gene, clone size, V gene, CDR3 DNA, CDR3 protein. The D gene is left open where the match is weak. The size entry is marked missing in some rows and otherwise reads once, few, many or a size class.

-,TRBJ1-2,-,TRBV15,TGTGCCACCAGCAGAGTGGGCATCCCGGCTGGCTACACCTTC,CATSRVGIPAGYTF
-,TRBJ1-3,-,TRBV5-6,TGTGCCAGCAGCTGGGGAGACACCATATATTTT,CASSWGDTIYF
TRBD1,TRBJ2-3,-,TRBV11-2,TGTGCCAGCAGCCCGGACAGGGGGCAGGGTGATACGCAGTATTTT,CASSPDRGQGDTQYF
-,TRBJ2-1,-,TRBV7-2,TGTGCCAGCAGCTTAAGGTTGGCGGGGTCAGCCTCTGCCTACAATGAGCAGTTCTTC,CASSLRLAGSASAYNEQFF
TRBD1,TRBJ1-2,-,TRBV6-5,TGTGCCACCGTGACAGGGTACGGCTACACCTTC,CATVTGYGYTF
-,TRBJ1-1,-,TRBV25-1,TGTGCCAGCAGTGTCCCTATTGACACTGAAGCTTTCTTT,CASSVPIDTEAFF
-,TRBJ1-5,once,TRBV7-2,TGTGCCAGCAGCTTAGCGGGAGGTTATAGCAATCAGCCCCAGCATTTT,CASSLAGGYSNQPQHF
-,TRBJ1-1,-,TRBV6-5,TGTGCCAGCAGAGGGACTACGATGAACACTGAAGCTTTCTTT,CASRGTTMNTEAFF
TRBD1,TRBJ2-5,-,TRBV6-6,TGTGCCAGCGCCGACGGACAGGGTTGGCGGCAAGAGACCCAGTACTTC,CASADGQGWRQETQYF
-,TRBJ2-2,-,TRBV5-1,TGCGCCACCGGACGTCTTCAGGGGCGTGAGGAGCTGTTTTTT,CATGRLQGREELFF
-,TRBJ1-3,-,TRBV5-1,TGCGCCAGCAGCCCGGACAGACCTGGAAACACCATATATTTT,CASSPDRPGNTIYF
TRBD1,TRBJ1-2,-,TRBV30,TGTGCCTGGAACCTACAGGGGCTCGGCTACACCTTC,CAWNLQGLGYTF
-,TRBJ2-5,-,TRBV3-1/TRBV3-2,TGTGCCAGCAGCCAAGCGCGGGGCCCCCAAGAGACCCAGTACTTC,CASSQARGPQETQYF
-,TRBJ2-2,-,TRBV29-1,TGCAGCGTTGGACAGAAAACAAACACCGGGGAGCTGTTTTTT,CSVGQKTNTGELFF
-,TRBJ2-7,-,TRBV19,TGTGCCAGTAGTACACGGGGGAAGGGCTACGAGCAGTACTTC,CASSTRGKGYEQYF
-,TRBJ2-5,-,TRBV9,TGTGCCAGCAGCGTAACCGGGGGCGGGGGAGAGACCCAGTACTTC,CASSVTGGGGETQYF
TRBD2,TRBJ2-1,-,TRBV9,TGTGCCAGCAGCGCCTTCCTTACTAGCGCCAATGAGCAGTTCTTC,CASSAFLTSANEQFF
-,TRBJ2-2,-,TRBV30,TGTGCCTGGAGAGGACCCAGGGCCGGGGAGCTGTTTTTT,CAWRGPRAGELFF
-,TRBJ2-7,once,TRBV9,TGTGCCAGCAGTGCTCTGAGCGGCTCCTACGAGCAGTACTTC,CASSALSGSYEQYF
-,TRBJ1-6,-,TRBV19,TGTGCCAGTAGCCTACGTAGGGAGTCACCCCTCCACTTT,CASSLRRESPLHF
-,TRBJ2-2,-,TRBV7-7,TGTGCCAGCAGCCCCCCGTCGGGGGACACCGGGGAGCTGTTTTTT,CASSPPSGDTGELFF
TRBD1,TRBJ1-1,-,TRBV7-8,TGTGCCAGCAGCCCATGGACAGGGATGAACACTGAAGCTTTCTTT,CASSPWTGMNTEAFF
-,TRBJ2-3,-,TRBV9,TGTGCCAGCTCCCGGGGGACAGTGACCACAGATACGCAGTATTTT,CASSRGTVTTDTQYF
TRBD1,TRBJ1-4,-,TRBV5-5,TGTGCCAGCAGCTTGGGACAGGGGGAAGTAGAAAAACTGTTTTTT,CASSLGQGEVEKLFF
-,TRBJ2-7,-,TRBV6-5,TGTGCCAGCAGTTACTCATGGCAGGCTAAAGGGCAGTACTTC,CASSYSWQAKGQYF
TRBD2,TRBJ2-7,-,TRBV3-1/TRBV3-2,TGTGCCAGCGGGATGGCGGGAGCGGTGGGGGAGCAGTACTTC,CASGMAGAVGEQYF
-,TRBJ1-2,-,TRBV7-9,TGTGCCACTCCTAGGAAGGATTCTAACTATGGCTACACCTTC,CATPRKDSNYGYTF
TRBD1,TRBJ2-3,-,TRBV10-3,TGTGCCACCACCGGGGGGACAGGGGTGCAGGATACGCAGTATTTT,CATTGGTGVQDTQYF
-,TRBJ1-3,-,TRBV5-5,TGTGCCAGCAGCGGCGGGATCCACGGGCAAAACACCATATATTTT,CASSGGIHGQNTIYF
-,TRBJ1-1,-,TRBV11-2,TGTGCCAGCAGCAGGTGGAGGGATCCCGAAGCTTTCTTT,CASSRWRDPEAFF
-,TRBJ2-3,-,TRBV6-4,TGTGCCAGCTCTGCAGCGTCCGGGACAGATACGCAGTATTTT,CASSAASGTDTQYF
-,TRBJ1-5,-,TRBV12-3/TRBV12-4,TGTGCCAGCAGTTTAGGGCCTCAGCCCCAGCATTTT,CASSLGPQPQHF
-,TRBJ1-4,-,TRBV2,TGTGCCAGCAGTGTTCTGGGGCAGTTTGAAAAACTGTTTTTT,CASSVLGQFEKLFF
-,TRBJ1-2,-,TRBV3-1/TRBV3-2,TGTGCCAGCAGCCAAGGCTACAGTAACTATGGCTACACCTTC,CASSQGYSNYGYTF
-,TRBJ2-3,-,TRBV5-5,TGTGCCAGCAGCCGCCGGGACAGGCGCGCTAGCGGGGGCACAGATACGCAGTATTTT,CASSRRDRRASGGTDTQYF
TRBD2,TRBJ2-1,few,TRBV7-7,TGTGCCAGCAGCTTGGGACTAGAAAATGAGCAGTTCTTC,CASSLGLENEQFF
-,TRBJ2-2,-,TRBV7-9,TGTGCCAGCAGCCCGCGCCTAGTCGGCGGGGAGCTGTTTTTT,CASSPRLVGGELFF
TRBD2,TRBJ2-5,-,TRBV7-3,TGTGCCAGCAGCCAATCTAGCGGGACACAAGAGACCCAGTACTTC,CASSQSSGTQETQYF
-,TRBJ2-7,-,TRBV7-9,TGTGCCAGCAGCCCGAACAGTAACTCCTACGAGCAGTACTTC,CASSPNSNSYEQYF
-,TRBJ2-2,-,TRBV15,TGTGCCACCTCGAGGTCCGGGGAGCTGTTTTTT,CATSRSGELFF